This TCR beta chain was sequenced for a study of cytomegalovirus exposure and HLA in healthy donors. Study-wide results and caveats: It was reported that the classifier diagnosed cytomegalovirus status with high specificity and sensitivity in both the original and validation cohorts.

The repertoire was sequenced with immunoSEQ multiplex PCR; TCRdb's copy has only in-frame clones and lacks some. The sample holds roughly 60,000 clones, around 92% seen once. Regarding this clone: Its antigen is as yet unknown.

The J segment lost 5 bases and the V segment lost 4 bases, leaving 9 bases of the junction unmatched. Germline V gene sequence: CDR1 MNHEY, CDR2 SVGAGI. The CDR3 loop spans 15 amino acids. The donors belonged to the roughly 110-subject validation cohort, separate from the roughly 670-subject first cohort. The V gene is TRBV6-5, the J gene TRBJ2-3; 7 bases fit TRBD2. This TCR derives from a woman under 30 in good health and CMV-seronegative. Input material: PBMCs. Here the CDR3 DNA reads TGTGCCAGCAGTTCTGGCGGGAGAGCGATAGATACGCAGTATTTT. This translates into CASSSGGRAIDTQYF.